The clone carrying this T cell receptor beta chain was counted only a few times. Trimming cost V 3 bases and J 0 bases, with 9 bases left between them. The CDR3 totals 15 residues. From germline, CDR1 is SGHAT and CDR2 FQNNGV. The data originate from a study of blood T cell repertoires in COVID-19. Study overall: COVID-19 samples, acute and convalescent, were from the United States, Italy and Spain. The analysed material was cDNA or gDNA that came from T cells, B-cell-depleted T cells, or PBMCs.

Per the authors' pipeline: Amplifying reference gene primers gave estimates of nucleated cell counts. TCRdb's copy holds only in-frame clones and misses some; the assay was immunoSEQ multiplex PCR. That table supplies the V and J calls and clone size; D and trimming were determined from the DNA. The repertoire holds fewer than 350,000 clones, with around 87% as singletons. The chain combines TRBV11-2 with TRBJ1-3; D is ambiguous. Source material: peripheral blood. This receptor was obtained from a woman aged 50 to 60 who had recovered from COVID-19. CDR3 sequence reads: CASSLNRGSGNTIYF. The CDR3 DNA is TGTGCCAGCAGCTTGAATCGGGGCTCTGGAAACACCATATATTTT.